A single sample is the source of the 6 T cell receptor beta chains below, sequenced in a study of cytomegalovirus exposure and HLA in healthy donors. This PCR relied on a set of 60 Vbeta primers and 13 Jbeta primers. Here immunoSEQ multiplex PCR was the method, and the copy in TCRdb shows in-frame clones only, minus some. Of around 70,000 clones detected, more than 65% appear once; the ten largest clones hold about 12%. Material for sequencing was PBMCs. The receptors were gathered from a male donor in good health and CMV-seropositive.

The CDR3 DNA is TGTGCCAGCGTCGGAGGGGCGGGAAGCTCCTACAATGAGCAGTTCTTC. Translated: CASVGGAGSSYNEQFF. The gene calls are TRBV9 and TRBJ2-1, with a possible D match to TRBD2 (6 bases). V gave up 7 bases and J gave up 0 bases, with 17 bases separating them. The CDR3 is 16 residues long. CDR1 and CDR2 from the germline V gene are SGDLS and YYNGEE.

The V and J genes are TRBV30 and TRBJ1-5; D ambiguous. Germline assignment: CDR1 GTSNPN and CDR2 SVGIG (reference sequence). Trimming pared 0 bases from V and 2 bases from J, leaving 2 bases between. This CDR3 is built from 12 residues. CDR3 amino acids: CAWSVGNQPQHF. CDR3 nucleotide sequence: TGTGCCTGGAGTGTCGGCAATCAGCCCCAGCATTTT. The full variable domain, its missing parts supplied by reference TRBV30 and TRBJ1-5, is SQTIHQWPATLVQPVGSPLSLECTVEGTSNPNLYWYRQAAGRGLQLLFYSVGIGQISSEVPQNLSASRPQDRQFILSSKKLLLSDSGFYLCAWSVGNQPQHFGDGTRLSIL.

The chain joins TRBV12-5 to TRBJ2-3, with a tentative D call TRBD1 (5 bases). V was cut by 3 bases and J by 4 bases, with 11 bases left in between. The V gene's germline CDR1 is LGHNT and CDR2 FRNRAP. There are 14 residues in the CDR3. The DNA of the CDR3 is TGTGCTAGTGGTTTATCAGGGTCTCCAGATACGCAGTATTTT. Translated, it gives CASGLSGSPDTQYF.

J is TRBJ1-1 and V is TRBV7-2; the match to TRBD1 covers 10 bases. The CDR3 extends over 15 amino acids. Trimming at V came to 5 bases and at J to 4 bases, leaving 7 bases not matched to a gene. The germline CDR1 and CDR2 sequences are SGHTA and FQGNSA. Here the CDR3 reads CASSNPGQGGTEAFF. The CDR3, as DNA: TGTGCCAGCAGCAACCCTGGACAGGGGGGCACTGAAGCTTTCTTT.

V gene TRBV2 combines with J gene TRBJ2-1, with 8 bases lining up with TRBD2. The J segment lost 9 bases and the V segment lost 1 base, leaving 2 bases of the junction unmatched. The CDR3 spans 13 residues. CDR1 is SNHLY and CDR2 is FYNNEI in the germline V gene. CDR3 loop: CASSEDGRGEQFF. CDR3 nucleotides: TGTGCCAGCAGTGAAGACGGGAGGGGTGAGCAGTTCTTC.

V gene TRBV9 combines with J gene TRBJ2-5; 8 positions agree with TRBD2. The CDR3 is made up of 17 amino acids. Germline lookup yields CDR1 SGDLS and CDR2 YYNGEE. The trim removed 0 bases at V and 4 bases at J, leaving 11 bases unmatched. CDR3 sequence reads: CASSVGRTGGAGETQYF. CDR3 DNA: TGTGCCAGCAGCGTAGGCCGCACCGGGGGGGCTGGAGAGACCCAGTACTTC.